This T cell receptor (beta chain) was sequenced in a study of CD8+ T cells in alopecia areata. Concerning this clone itself: Its antigen is not known.

Study-wide findings and caveats: Possibly as an HLA-related effect, TCR sharing across patients appeared less clear than in mice. Elevated clonality characterized lesional scalp relative to normal scalp, particularly in alopecia totalis/universalis.

Germline trimming cut 7 bases from V and 3 bases from J; bases unmatched to any gene: 4. This CDR3 contains 13 residues. Germline-derived CDR1 and CDR2 are SQVTM and ANQGSEA. Following RNA extraction, reverse transcription yielded cDNA that acted as the sequencing template. The data were produced by immunoSEQ multiplex PCR, yet TCRdb's version contains in-frame clones alone and is incomplete. The sample includes around 150,000 clones, roughly 58% seen only once; the top ten take around 34%. This clonotype was obtained from a human donor in good health. The sequencing sample was made of CD8+ T cells sorted from blood. The rearrangement uses TRBV29-1 and TRBJ2-7; TRBD2 matches at 12 bases. The CDR3 loop reads CSGTSGTHYEQYF. The CDR3 nucleotides are TGCAGCGGGACTAGCGGGACGCACTACGAGCAGTACTTC.